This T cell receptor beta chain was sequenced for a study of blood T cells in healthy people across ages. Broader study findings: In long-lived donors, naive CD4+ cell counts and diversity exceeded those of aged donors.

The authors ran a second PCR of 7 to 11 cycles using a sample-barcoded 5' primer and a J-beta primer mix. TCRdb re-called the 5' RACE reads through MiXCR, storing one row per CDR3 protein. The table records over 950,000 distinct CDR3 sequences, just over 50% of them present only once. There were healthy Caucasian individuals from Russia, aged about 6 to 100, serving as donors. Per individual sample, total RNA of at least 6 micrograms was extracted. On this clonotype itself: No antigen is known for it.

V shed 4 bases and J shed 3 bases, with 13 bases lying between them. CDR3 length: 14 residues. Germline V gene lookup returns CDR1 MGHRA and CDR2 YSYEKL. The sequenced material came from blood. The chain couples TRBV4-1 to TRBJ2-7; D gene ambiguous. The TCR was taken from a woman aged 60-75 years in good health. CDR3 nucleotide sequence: TGCGCCAGCAGCCTACGACATGGGGACTACGAGCAGTACTTC. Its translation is CASSLRHGDYEQYF.